What follows are 5 T cell receptor beta chains derived from one specimen sequenced in a study of blood T cell repertoires in COVID-19. Clones were sequenced by immunoSEQ multiplex PCR, and TCRdb holds only the in-frame ones, with some missing. The sample has 95,000 to 110,000 clones, roughly nine tenths seen once. Sequences were obtained from peripheral blood. Receptors were obtained from a woman over 75 in a cohort sampled during active COVID-19.

The chain combines TRBV6-5 with TRBJ1-4, with D possibly being TRBD1 (6 bases). CDR3 length equals 14 residues. Trimming took 5 bases from V and 6 from J, leaving 13 bases between them. The germline gives CDR1 MNHEY, CDR2 SVGAGI. The CDR3 region has the DNA TGTGCCAGCAGTCGACAGGTACTTCATGAAAAACTGTTTTTT. Its translation: CASSRQVLHEKLFF.

The J gene is TRBJ1-4, the V gene TRBV30; D is undetermined. Germline loops: CDR1 GTSNPN, CDR2 SVGIG (reference sequence). The CDR3 length is 13 residues. The V end was cut by 1 base, the J end by 8 bases, with 11 bases between. The DNA of the CDR3 is TGTGCCTGGAGTGGGCGGGGAGGCGAAAAACTGTTTTTT. Translated: CAWSGRGGEKLFF. The whole variable domain, filled in from reference TRBV30 and TRBJ1-4, reads SQTIHQWPATLVQPVGSPLSLECTVEGTSNPNLYWYRQAAGRGLQLLFYSVGIGQISSEVPQNLSASRPQDRQFILSSKKLLLSDSGFYLCAWSGRGGEKLFFGSGTQLSVL.

The chain recombines TRBV9 with TRBJ2-1, with a possible D match to TRBD1 (5 bases). V lost 2 bases, J lost 7 bases, and 10 bases lay in between. The CDR3 has 13 amino acids. Germline V CDR1 and CDR2: SGDLS, YYNGEE. The CDR3 DNA follows: TGTGCCAGCAGCGTGGGGCAGATTAATGAGCAGTTCTTC. This sequence encodes CASSVGQINEQFF.

The count of this clone is one. The gene calls are TRBV11-1 and TRBJ2-3; D gene ambiguous. The germline V gene has CDR1 SGHAT and CDR2 FQDESV (reference sequence). The CDR3 runs to 15 residues. Trimming pared 1 base from V and 7 bases from J, leaving 15 bases between. DNA of the CDR3: TGTGCCAGCAGCTTAGAAGGTAGCCTCACTAATACGCAGTATTTT. Translation: CASSLEGSLTNTQYF.

V usage is TRBV28 and J usage is TRBJ1-5; D is ambiguous. The germline CDR1 and CDR2 sequences are MDHEN and SYDVKM. The CDR3 length is 13 residues. V was cut by 2 bases and J by 1 base, with 3 bases left in between. The CDR3 DNA is TGTGCCAGCAGTTTACTGAGCAATCAGCCCCAGCATTTT. Translation gives CASSLLSNQPQHF.